This TCR beta chain stems from a study of cytomegalovirus exposure and HLA in healthy donors. Across the study: In an earlier analysis, almost 120 million unique TCR beta sequences were found from 150 million to 200 million T cells.

This CDR3 comprises 13 residues. Germline assignment: CDR1 SGHAT and CDR2 FQNNGV. The germline V and J ends were trimmed by 5 bases and 5 bases, with 12 bases remaining between them. The table lists this clone with a few counts. This sample also contains other DNA sequences that code for the same CDR3. The PCR was carried out with 60 Vbeta primers and 13 Jbeta primers. Only in-frame clones appear in the TCRdb table, and some are missing; sequencing was by immunoSEQ multiplex PCR. The repertoire holds about 110,000 clones, with around 80% as singletons. This TCR derives from a man in his thirties or forties in good health and CMV-seropositive. V gene TRBV11-2 combines with J gene TRBJ1-2, with a possible D match to TRBD1 (6 bases). Sequenced material: PBMCs. CDR3 sequence reads: CASSPGQNYGYTF. The CDR3 coding sequence is TGTGCCAGCAGCCCGGGACAAAATTATGGCTACACCTTC.